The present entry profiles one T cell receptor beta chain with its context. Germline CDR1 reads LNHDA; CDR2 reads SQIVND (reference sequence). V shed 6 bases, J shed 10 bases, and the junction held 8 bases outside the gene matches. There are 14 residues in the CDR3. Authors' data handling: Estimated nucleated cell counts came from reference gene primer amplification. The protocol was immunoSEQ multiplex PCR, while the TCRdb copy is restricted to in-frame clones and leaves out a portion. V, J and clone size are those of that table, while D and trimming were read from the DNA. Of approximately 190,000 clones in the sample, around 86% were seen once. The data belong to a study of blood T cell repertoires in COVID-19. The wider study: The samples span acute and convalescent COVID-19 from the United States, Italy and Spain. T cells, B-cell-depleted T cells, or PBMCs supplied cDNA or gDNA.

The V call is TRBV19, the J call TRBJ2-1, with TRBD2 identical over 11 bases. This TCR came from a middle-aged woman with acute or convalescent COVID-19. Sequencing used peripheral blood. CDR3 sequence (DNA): TGTGCCAGTAGGCCCCCTCTAGCGGGAGGCGAGCAGTTCTTC. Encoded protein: CASRPPLAGGEQFF. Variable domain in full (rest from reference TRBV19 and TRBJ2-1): DGGITQSPKYLFRKEGQNVTLSCEQNLNHDAMYWYRQDPGQGLRLIYYSQIVNDFQKGDIAEGYSVSREKKESFPLTVTSAQKNPTAFYLCASRPPLAGGEQFFGPGTRLTVL.